What follows is one T cell receptor (beta chain) and its context. Its antigen is not yet known. Base qualities were left out, and no much larger clone turns up one base away. Samples from volunteer blood donors who had recovered from COVID-19 were contributed by a second Seattle source. The collaborating institutions used their own protocols to collect whole blood in K2EDTA tubes. For TCRbeta analysis, collaborator samples were shipped as frozen whole blood, as isolated PBMCs, or as DNA extracted from either sample type. This specimen belongs to a study of blood T cell repertoires in COVID-19 (TCRdb year 2020). For the wider study: Samples covering the acute and convalescent phases of COVID-19 were provided by collaborators in the United States, Italy and Spain. The repertoires were released in a freely available public database meant as a resource for research on the immune response to SARS-CoV-2. Where HLA class I and class II types were available, the types were taken from metadata supplied by the sample provider, not from assay-based typing. Subjects who had been exposed to COVID-19, were actively infected with it, or had recovered from it provided the deeply sampled blood TCRbeta repertoires that made up the dataset. Samples were obtained from the ongoing ImmuneRACE study (first 160 participants) and from some 1,200 subjects provided by 6 global collaborators. The material from the prospective study consisted of cDNA or gDNA derived from T cells, B-cell-depleted T cells, or PBMCs. Sample metadata almost always included a de-identified subject ID, COVID-19 status, age in years and sex.

The immunoSEQ Assay, a bias-controlled multiplex PCR, was used to amplify TCRbeta CDR3 regions from genomic DNA. The original pipeline was this. The number of nucleated cells in each sample was estimated from the amplification of reference gene primers within the assay. To quantify the absolute abundance of each unique TCRbeta CDR3 rearrangement, sequence reads were collapsed and filtered. For each sample, productive Simpson clonality was calculated as the square root of Simpson's diversity index across productive rearrangements. Sourced from immuneACCESS, this table was stored by TCRdb with only in-frame sequences that have V and J called. A share of the clones is absent; for the studies checked, an unresolved V gene accounts for under half, and the remainder has no known explanation. D and trimming were read from the DNA, whereas the V and J calls and clone size are those reported in that table. The sample data list some 210,000 clones, and about nine tenths of these were observed just once. The ten largest clones capture around 6.9% of the sample.

What the authors observed across the whole study: The amount of clinical and demographic metadata varied by source and participant and was provided uncurated.

Sequencing input: peripheral blood. The sequence was obtained from a man aged 55 to 70 who had recovered from COVID-19.

The CDR3 is CASSFREPSYEQYF. Here is the DNA: TGTGCCAGCAGCTTCCGGGAGCCCTCCTACGAGCAGTACTTC. The chain is assembled from TRBV7-2 and TRBJ2-7, with a weak D call of TRBD2 (6 bases match). Via the germline V gene, CDR1 is SGHTA and CDR2 FQGNSA. V drops 3 bases and J drops 0 bases, leaving 9 bases in between. The CDR3 goes from the cysteine to the phenylalanine over 14 residues. Only the CDR3 portion is preserved as DNA: 42 bases, with reading frame beginning at the first base.